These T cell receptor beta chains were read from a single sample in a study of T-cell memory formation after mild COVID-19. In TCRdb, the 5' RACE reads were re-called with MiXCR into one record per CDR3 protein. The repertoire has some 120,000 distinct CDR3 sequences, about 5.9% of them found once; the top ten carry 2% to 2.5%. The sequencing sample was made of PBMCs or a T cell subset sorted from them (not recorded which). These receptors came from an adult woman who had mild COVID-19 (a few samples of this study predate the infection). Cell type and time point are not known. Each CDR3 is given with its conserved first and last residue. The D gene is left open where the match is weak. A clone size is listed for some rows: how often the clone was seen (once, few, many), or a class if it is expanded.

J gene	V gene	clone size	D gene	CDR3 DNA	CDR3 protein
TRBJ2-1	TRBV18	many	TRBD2	TGTGCCAGCTCACCAGGGACTAGCGCTCCAGTGGAGCAGTTCTTC	CASSPGTSAPVEQFF
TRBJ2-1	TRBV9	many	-	TGTGCCAGCAGCGTAGAAGACTACAATGAGCAGTTCTTC	CASSVEDYNEQFF
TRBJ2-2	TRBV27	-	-	TGTGCCAGCAGTTTATCTCCTTTTTTAGGGGAGCTGTTTTTT	CASSLSPFLGELFF
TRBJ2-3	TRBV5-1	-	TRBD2	TGCGCCAGCAGCTTGGTACTAGCGGGATCGACAGATACGCAGTATTTT	CASSLVLAGSTDTQYF
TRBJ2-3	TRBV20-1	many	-	TGCAGTGCTAGTCGTGGAACCGGCACAGATACGCAGTATTTT	CSASRGTGTDTQYF
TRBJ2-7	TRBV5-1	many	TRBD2	TGCGCCAGCAGCTTGGCGGCGGGGGGGCCCTACGAGCAGTACTTC	CASSLAAGGPYEQYF
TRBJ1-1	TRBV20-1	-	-	TGCAGTGCTAGGGGGAAGATGAACACTGAAGCTTTCTTT	CSARGKMNTEAFF
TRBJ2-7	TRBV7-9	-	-	TGTGCCAGCAGCTCGAACATGGAGCAGTACTTC	CASSSNMEQYF
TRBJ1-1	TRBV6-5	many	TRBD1	TGTGCCAGCAGTTACTCGGGCAGGGGGGACACTGAAGCTTTCTTT	CASSYSGRGDTEAFF
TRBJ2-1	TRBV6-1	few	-	TGTGCCAGCAGTGAAGCCCGCTCCACCGAGCAGTTCTTC	CASSEARSTEQFF
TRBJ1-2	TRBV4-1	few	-	TGCGCCAGCAGCCATCCCAGGGAGATACGTAACTATGGCTACACCTTC	CASSHPREIRNYGYTF
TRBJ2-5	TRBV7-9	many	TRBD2	TGTGCCAGCAGCTCACCCTCGGGACTAGCGGAAGAGACCCAGTACTTC	CASSSPSGLAEETQYF
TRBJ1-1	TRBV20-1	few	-	TGCAGTGCTCGAGGCGCCTATAGGAGCACTGAAGCTTTCTTT	CSARGAYRSTEAFF
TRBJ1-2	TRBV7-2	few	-	TGTGCCAGCAGCCGGTTCGAGGGAAACTATGGCTACACCTTC	CASSRFEGNYGYTF
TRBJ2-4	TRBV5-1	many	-	TGCGCCAGCAGCTTAAGTTCCCCCCGCGACAGCCCACGAATCCGGAACATTCAGTACTTC	CASSLSSPRDSPRIRNIQYF
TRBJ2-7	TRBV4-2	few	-	TGTGCCAGCGGGATAGACTTACCCTACGAGCAGTACTTC	CASGIDLPYEQYF
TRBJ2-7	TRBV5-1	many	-	TGCGCCAGTACGCAAGAGGGGCCCTACGAGCAGTACTTC	CASTQEGPYEQYF
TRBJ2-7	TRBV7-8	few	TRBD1	TGTGCCAGCAGCAGCAGGACAGGGGGCTACGAGCAGTACTTC	CASSSRTGGYEQYF
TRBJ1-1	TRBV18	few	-	TGTGCCAGCTCTCCCCCCGGTGGGGATGAAGCTTTCTTT	CASSPPGGDEAFF
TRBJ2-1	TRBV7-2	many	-	TGTGCCAGCAGCTTAGAAGCGGGACACTACAATGAGCAGTTCTTC	CASSLEAGHYNEQFF
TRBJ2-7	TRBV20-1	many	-	TGCAGTGCTAGAGACCTTAGACAGCCATACGAGCAGTACTTC	CSARDLRQPYEQYF
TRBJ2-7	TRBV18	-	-	TGTGCCAGCTCACCGGAGCAGTCCTACGAGCAGTACTTC	CASSPEQSYEQYF
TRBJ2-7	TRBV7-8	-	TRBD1	TGTGCCACCACACCAGAATTACAGGGGGCGCAGCAGTACTTC	CATTPELQGAQQYF
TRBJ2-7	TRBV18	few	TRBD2	TGTGCCAGCTCACCCCGGGGGCGGGAGGGCTACGAGCAGTACTTC	CASSPRGREGYEQYF
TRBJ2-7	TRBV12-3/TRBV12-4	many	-	TGTGCCAGCAGTTTAGGGTCGGGGCAGTACTTC	CASSLGSGQYF
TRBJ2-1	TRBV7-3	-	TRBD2	TGTGCCAGCAGCTTACGGGGGGGCCTCAATGAGCAGTTCTTC	CASSLRGGLNEQFF
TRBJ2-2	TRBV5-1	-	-	TGCGCCAGCAGCTTGGAAGGTCTGGGAACCGGGGAGCTGTTTTTT	CASSLEGLGTGELFF
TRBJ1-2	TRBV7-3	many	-	TGTGCCAGCAGCTTATTTCAACAACAGAACTATGGCTACACCTTC	CASSLFQQQNYGYTF
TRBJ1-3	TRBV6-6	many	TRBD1	TGTGCCAGCAGGGCGGGACAGACTGGAAACACCATATATTTT	CASRAGQTGNTIYF
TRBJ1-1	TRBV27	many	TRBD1	TGTGCCAGCAGTTTGTCTGACAGGGGGAACACTGAAGCTTTCTTT	CASSLSDRGNTEAFF
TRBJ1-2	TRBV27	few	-	TGTGCCAGCAGACCCCAGGACCCCTATGGCTACACCTTC	CASRPQDPYGYTF
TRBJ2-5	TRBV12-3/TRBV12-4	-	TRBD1	TGTGCCAGCAGTTTATCGGACAGGGGTTTCCCCCGGCTAGAGACCCAGTACTTC	CASSLSDRGFPRLETQYF
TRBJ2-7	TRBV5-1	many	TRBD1	TGCGCCAGCAGCTTGGAGTCGATAGGACAGGGCTACGAGCAGTACTTC	CASSLESIGQGYEQYF
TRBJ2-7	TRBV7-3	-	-	TGTGCCAGCAGCTTATCCCGTGTCCACGAGCAGTACTTC	CASSLSRVHEQYF
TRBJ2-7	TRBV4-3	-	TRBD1	TGCGCCAGCAGCCAAGTCGGGGGACAGGGGCTCTACGAGCAGTACTTC	CASSQVGGQGLYEQYF
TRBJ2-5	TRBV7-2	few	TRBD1	TGTGCCAGCAGACCTAATTCGGGACAGCAAGAGACCCAGTACTTC	CASRPNSGQQETQYF
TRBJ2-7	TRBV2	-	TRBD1	TGTGCCAGCAATCCCCGGACAGGGGCCCACGAGCAGTACTTC	CASNPRTGAHEQYF
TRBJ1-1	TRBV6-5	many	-	TGTGCCAGCAGTTACGGGAGTGGGATCGTGAACACTGAAGCTTTCTTT	CASSYGSGIVNTEAFF
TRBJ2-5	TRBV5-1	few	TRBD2	TGCGCCAGCAGCTTGGTGGAAGCGGGGGGCTCGGTGACCCAGTACTTC	CASSLVEAGGSVTQYF
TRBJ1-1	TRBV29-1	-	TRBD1	TGCAGCGCCCGGGGACAGGGCTATATGAACACTGAAGCTTTCTTT	CSARGQGYMNTEAFF
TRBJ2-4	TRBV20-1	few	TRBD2	TGCAGTGCTAGGGGAGGACTAGCGGGAGGGCTTGTCAAAAACATTCAGTACTTC	CSARGGLAGGLVKNIQYF
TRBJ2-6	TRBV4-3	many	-	TGCGCCAGCAGCCACCAGAGGGGTTCCGGGGCCAACGTCCTGACTTTC	CASSHQRGSGANVLTF
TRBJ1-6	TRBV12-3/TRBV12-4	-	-	TGTGCCAGCAGTTTAGGAGGGTTTGGTTCACCCCTCCACTTT	CASSLGGFGSPLHF
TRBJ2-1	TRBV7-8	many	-	TGTGCCAGCAGCCCTCTTAGCGGCTCCTACAATGAGCAGTTCTTC	CASSPLSGSYNEQFF
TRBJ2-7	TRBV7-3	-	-	TGTGCCAGCAGCTTGGGGGACGGCCCCTACGAGCAGTACTTC	CASSLGDGPYEQYF
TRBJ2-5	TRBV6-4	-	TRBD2	TGTGCCAGCAGTCCGGGACTAGCGCCGAGAGAGGCCCAGTACTTC	CASSPGLAPREAQYF
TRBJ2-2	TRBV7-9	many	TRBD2	TGTGCCGGCACAATAGCGGGAGTTCCCGGGGAGCTGTTTTTT	CAGTIAGVPGELFF
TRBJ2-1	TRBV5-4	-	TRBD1	TGTGCCAGCAGCTTGCCGGACAGGGATGAGCAGTTCTTC	CASSLPDRDEQFF
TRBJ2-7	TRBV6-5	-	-	TGTGCCAGCAGTTATGCTCCAGGGTACGAGCAGTACTTC	CASSYAPGYEQYF
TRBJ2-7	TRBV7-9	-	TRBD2	TGTGCCAGCACCAGCCCCGTACTAGCGGGATACGAGCAGTACTTC	CASTSPVLAGYEQYF
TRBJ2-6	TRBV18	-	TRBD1	TGTGCCAGCTCACCAGGGACAGGGGGCTCTGGGGCCAACGTCCTGACTTTC	CASSPGTGGSGANVLTF